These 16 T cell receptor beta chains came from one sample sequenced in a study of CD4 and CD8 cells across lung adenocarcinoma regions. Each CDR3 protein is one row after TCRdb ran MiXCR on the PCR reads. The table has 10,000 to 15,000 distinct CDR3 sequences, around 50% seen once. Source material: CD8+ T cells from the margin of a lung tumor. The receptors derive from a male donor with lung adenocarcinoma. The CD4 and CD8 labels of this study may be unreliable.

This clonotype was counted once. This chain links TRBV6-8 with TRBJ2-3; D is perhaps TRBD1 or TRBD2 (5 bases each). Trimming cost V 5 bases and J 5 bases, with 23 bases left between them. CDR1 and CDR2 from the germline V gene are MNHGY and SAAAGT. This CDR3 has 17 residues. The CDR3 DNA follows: TGTGCCAGCAGTGAGGCACTAGGGGAACGGGGTGAAGATACGCAGTATTTT. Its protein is CASSEALGERGEDTQYF.

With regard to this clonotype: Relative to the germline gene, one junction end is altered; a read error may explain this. The CDR3 region is CATSLISTDTQYF. DNA of the CDR3: TGTGCCACGAGTCTAATTAGCACAGATACTCAGTATTTT. The gene calls are TRBV27 and TRBJ2-3; D not certain. This CDR3 has 13 amino acids. Looked up from germline, CDR1 is MNHEY and CDR2 is SMNVEV (reference sequence).

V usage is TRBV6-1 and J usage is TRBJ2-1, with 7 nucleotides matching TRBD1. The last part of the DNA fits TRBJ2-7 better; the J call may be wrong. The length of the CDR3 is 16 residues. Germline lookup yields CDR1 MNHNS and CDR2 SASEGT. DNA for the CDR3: TGTGCCAGCAGTGAAGCTTTCTGGACAGGTTCCTACGAGCAGTACTTC. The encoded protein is CASSEAFWTGSYEQYF.

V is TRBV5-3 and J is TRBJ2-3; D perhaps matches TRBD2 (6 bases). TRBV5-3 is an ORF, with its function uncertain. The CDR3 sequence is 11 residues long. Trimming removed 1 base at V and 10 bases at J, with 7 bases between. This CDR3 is CARSLREPQYF. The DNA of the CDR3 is TGTGCCAGAAGCTTGCGGGAGCCGCAGTATTTT.

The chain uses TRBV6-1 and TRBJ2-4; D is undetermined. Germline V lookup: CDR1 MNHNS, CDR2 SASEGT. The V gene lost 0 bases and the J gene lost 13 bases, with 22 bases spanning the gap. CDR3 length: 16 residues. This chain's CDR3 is CASSEARAVAKNTQYF. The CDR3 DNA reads TGTGCCAGCAGTGAAGCTCGAGCAGTAGCCAAAAACACCCAGTACTTC.

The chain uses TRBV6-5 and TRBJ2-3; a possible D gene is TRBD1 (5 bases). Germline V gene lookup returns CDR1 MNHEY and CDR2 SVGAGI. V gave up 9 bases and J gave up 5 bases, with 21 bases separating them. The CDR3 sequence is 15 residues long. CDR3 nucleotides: TGTGCCAGGAGGTACTGGGGCCGGGTCAAAGATACGCAGTATTTT. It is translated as CARRYWGRVKDTQYF.

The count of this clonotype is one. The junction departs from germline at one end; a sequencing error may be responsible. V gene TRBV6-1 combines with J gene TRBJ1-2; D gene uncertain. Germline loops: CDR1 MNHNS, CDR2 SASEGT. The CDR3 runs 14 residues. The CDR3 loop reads CASSERRAYYGYNF. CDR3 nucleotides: TGTGCCAGCAGTGAAAGGAGGGCCTACTATGGCTACAACTTC.

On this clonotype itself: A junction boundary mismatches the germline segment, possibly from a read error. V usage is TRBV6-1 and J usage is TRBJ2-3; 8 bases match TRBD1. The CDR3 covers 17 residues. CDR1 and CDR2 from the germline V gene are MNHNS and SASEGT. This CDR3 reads CGSSVDSGGSDTDTQYF. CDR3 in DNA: TGTGGTAGCAGTGTAGATTCAGGGGGCAGTGACACAGATACGCAGTATTTC.

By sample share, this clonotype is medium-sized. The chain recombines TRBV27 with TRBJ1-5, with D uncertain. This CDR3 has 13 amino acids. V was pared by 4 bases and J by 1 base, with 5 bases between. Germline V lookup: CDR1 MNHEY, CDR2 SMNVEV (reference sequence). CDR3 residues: CASSSWSNQPQHF. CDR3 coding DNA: TGTGCCAGCAGTTCTTGGAGCAATCAGCCCCAGCATTTT.

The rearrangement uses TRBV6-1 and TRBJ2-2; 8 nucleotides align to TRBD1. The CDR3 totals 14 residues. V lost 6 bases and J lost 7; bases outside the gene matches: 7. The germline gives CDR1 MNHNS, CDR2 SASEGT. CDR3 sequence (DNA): TGTGCCAGCAGCGGCAGGGGGCAGGTCGGGGAGCTGTTTTTT. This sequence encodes CASSGRGQVGELFF.

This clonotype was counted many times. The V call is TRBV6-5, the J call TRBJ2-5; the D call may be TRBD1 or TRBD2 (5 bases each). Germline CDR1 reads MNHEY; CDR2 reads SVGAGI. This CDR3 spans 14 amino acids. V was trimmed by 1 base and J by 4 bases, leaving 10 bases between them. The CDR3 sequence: CASSYFGTRETQYF. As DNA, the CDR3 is TGTGCCAGCAGTTACTTCGGGACGAGAGAGACCCAGTACTTC.

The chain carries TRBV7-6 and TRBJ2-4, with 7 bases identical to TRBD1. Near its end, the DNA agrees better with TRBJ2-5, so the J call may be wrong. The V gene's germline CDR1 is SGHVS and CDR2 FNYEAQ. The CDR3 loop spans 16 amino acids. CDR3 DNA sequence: TGTGCCAGCAGTCCTACAGGGGACCTGGTAAAAGAGACCCAGTACTTC. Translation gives CASSPTGDLVKETQYF.

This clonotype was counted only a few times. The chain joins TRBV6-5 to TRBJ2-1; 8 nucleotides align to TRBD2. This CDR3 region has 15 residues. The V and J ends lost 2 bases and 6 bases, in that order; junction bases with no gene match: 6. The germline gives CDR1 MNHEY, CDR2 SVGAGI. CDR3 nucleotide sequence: TGTGCCAGCAGTTACGGTCGGCGGGAGGCCAATGAGCAGTTCTTC. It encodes CASSYGRREANEQFF.

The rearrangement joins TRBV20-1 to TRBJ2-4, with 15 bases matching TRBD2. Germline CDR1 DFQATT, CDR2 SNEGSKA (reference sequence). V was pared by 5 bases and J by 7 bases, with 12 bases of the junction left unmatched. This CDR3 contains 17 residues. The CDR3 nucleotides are TGCAGTGCTTCCTCCGGACTAGCGGGAGGGGGGTATAACATTCAGTACTTC. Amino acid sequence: CSASSGLAGGGYNIQYF.

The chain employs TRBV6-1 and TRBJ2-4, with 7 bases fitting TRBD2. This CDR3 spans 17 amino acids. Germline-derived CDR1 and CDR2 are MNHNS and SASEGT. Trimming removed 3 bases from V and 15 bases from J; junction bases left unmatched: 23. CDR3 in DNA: TGTGCCAGCAGTGAGGCGCTTGTGGGCCTAGCGGAAGTTTCCCCGTACTTC. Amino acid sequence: CASSEALVGLAEVSPYF.

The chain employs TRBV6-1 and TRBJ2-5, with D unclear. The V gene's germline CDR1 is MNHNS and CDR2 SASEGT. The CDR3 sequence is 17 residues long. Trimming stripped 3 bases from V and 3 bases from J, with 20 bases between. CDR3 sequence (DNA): TGTGCCAGCAGTGAGGCGCTTGGTAGACTTGACGAAGAGACCCAGTACTTC. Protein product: CASSEALGRLDEETQYF.